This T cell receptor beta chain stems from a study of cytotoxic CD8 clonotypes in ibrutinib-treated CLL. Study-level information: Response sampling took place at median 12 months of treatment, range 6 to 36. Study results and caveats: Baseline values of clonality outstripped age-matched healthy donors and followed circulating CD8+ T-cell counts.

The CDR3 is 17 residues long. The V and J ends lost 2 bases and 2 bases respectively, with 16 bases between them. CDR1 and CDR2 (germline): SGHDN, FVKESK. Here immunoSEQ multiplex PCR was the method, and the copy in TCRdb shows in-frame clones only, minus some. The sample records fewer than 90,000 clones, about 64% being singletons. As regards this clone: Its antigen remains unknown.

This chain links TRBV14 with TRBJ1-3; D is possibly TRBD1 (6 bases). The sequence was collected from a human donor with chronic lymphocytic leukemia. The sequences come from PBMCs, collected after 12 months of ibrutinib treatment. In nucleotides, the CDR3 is TGTGCCAGCAGCCAAACACAGGGTCTCTTGGCTGGAAACACCATATATTTT. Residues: CASSQTQGLLAGNTIYF.